Sequencing of this T cell receptor beta chain was carried out in a study of cytomegalovirus exposure and HLA in healthy donors. With regard to this clone: What it binds is not known.

Study-wide findings and caveats: Among the most significant clusters, several appeared linked to common viral pathogens in a later analysis. The authors enumerated some 160 TCR beta chains as linked to cytomegalovirus. The sole available immune exposure information was CMV serostatus.

The CDR3 has 11 amino acids. Per germline, CDR1 MDHEN and CDR2 SYDVKM. The V end lost 5 bases, the J end lost 3 bases, and 5 bases lay between the germline ends. Primers: 60 Vbeta forward and 13 Jbeta reverse. Data came from immunoSEQ multiplex PCR; TCRdb stores just in-frame clones and leaves some out. The sample holds approximately 190,000 clones, 87% seen once. Sequenced input: PBMCs. The TCR originated in a boy aged 2-15 years in good health and CMV-seronegative. The chain links TRBV28 to TRBJ2-7; D call uncertain. CDR3: CASSVNYEQYF. The DNA of the CDR3 is TGTGCCAGCAGTGTAAACTACGAGCAGTACTTC. Supplemented by reference TRBV28 and TRBJ2-7, the full variable domain reads DVKVTQSSRYLVKRTGEKVFLECVQDMDHENMFWYRQDPGLGLRLIYFSYDVKMKEKGDIPEGYSVSREKKERFSLILESASTNQTSMYLCASSVNYEQYFGPGTRLTVT.